This T cell receptor (beta chain) was documented in a study of neurological immune-mediated disorders. cDNA synthesis was performed by 5'RACE with 10-nucleotide random UMIs. TCRdb fed the 5' RACE reads into MiXCR, producing one record per CDR3 protein. The repertoire has tens of thousands of distinct CDR3 sequences, 2% to 2.5% of them found once; the top ten carry roughly 2.1%. The study, taken as a whole, reports: Expansion of TCR clones was greatest in HTLV-1-associated myelopathy and smallest in multiple sclerosis, where it fell below that of healthy controls. Among 34 multiple sclerosis patients, 18 had repertoires that phylogenetic grouping placed in one related-CDR3 cluster, a possible signature. Private repertoires in all groups were suggested, as expanded clones shared no CDR3 amino acid sequences across subjects.

With 3 bases removed from V and 2 bases from J, the gap between germline ends came to 13 bases. The CDR3 contains 17 residues. The germline V gene has CDR1 KGHDR and CDR2 SFDVKD. At least ten counts were recorded for this clonotype. Its antigen remains unidentified. The chain links TRBV24-1 to TRBJ2-6, with D possibly being TRBD1 (6 bases). Sequenced material: PBMCs. The TCR originated in a woman aged 45-60 years with multiple sclerosis. Here the CDR3 reads CATSDPQGQAGANVLTF. The CDR3 DNA reads as TGTGCCACCAGTGATCCCCAGGGGCAGGCTGGGGCCAACGTCCTGACTTTC.